Given below is one TCR beta chain in context. Its antigen is unidentified. The sample is drawn from a study of CD8+ T cells in alopecia areata. Whole-study findings and limits: Researchers say the link of baseline CD8+ expansion to response remains uncertain, with one nonresponder. Possibly as an HLA-related effect, TCR sharing across patients appeared less clear than in mice.

The CDR3 has 15 residues. Trimming took off 8 bases at V and 4 bases at J, with 19 bases between the two ends. The germline V gene encodes CDR1 MNHEY and CDR2 SVGAGI. Treatment of the sample: oral pan-JAK inhibitor, 5-10 mg twice daily. Isolated RNA was reverse transcribed into cDNA used as the sequencing template. Clones were read by immunoSEQ multiplex PCR, and TCRdb kept only the in-frame ones, dropping some. The data show roughly 70,000 clones, roughly 28% seen once. This clonotype was obtained from a human donor with alopecia areata. Source: CD8+ T cells sorted from blood, taken at week 4, from a patient treated with tofacitinib. The chain is built from TRBV6-5 and TRBJ2-3; D gene uncertain. This CDR3 is CASWGLGPSADTQYF. The CDR3 DNA is TGTGCCAGCTGGGGTCTTGGCCCCAGCGCAGATACGCAGTATTTT.